Listed below are T cell receptor beta chains from one sample, sequenced in a study of blood T cells in healthy people across ages. TCRdb called the 5' RACE reads again in MiXCR, with one record for every CDR3 protein. The table has approximately 1,700,000 distinct CDR3 sequences, 30% to 40% seen once. The specimen was blood. The origin of the receptors is a human donor in good health. The conserved cysteine and the conserved F or W are not part of the CDR3 here.

V gene	J gene	CDR3 protein
TRBV7-3	TRBJ2-5	ASSSGTEETQY
TRBV4-3	TRBJ2-3	ASSPTSTDTQD
TRBV20-1	TRBJ2-3	SARDRHTQY
TRBV4-3	TRBJ2-7	ASNQGTGAPWEQY
TRBV12-3/TRBV12-4	TRBJ2-3	ASSLFASGYTQY
TRBV5-1	TRBJ2-5	ASSLVPGHQETQY
TRBV7-2	TRBJ2-1	ASSFLQSSYNEQF
TRBV29-1	TRBJ2-1	SVAGEMVHEQF
TRBV14	TRBJ2-1	ASSQDYREQF
TRBV7-6	TRBJ2-7	ASSAQTGSSYEQY
TRBV28	NA	ASGGGPLGDEQY
TRBV6-2/TRBV6-3	TRBJ1-1	ASTQRAEAF
TRBV29-1	TRBJ2-7	SVEVDQGGHEQY
TRBV3-1	TRBJ2-1	ASSHLGDPSYNEQF
TRBV7-9	TRBJ1-1	ASSVSGTAHTEAF
TRBV18	TRBJ1-2	ASSTSRSTYGYT
TRBV29-1	TRBJ2-1	SVAPVERAGNNEQF
TRBV27	TRBJ2-1	ASNNLGLAAPHEQF
TRBV7-2	TRBJ2-1	ASSLDPSGADTYNEQF
TRBV4-3	TRBJ2-7	ASSQAEGSSYEQY
TRBV19	TRBJ2-3	ASSPYGGYTQY
TRBV20-1	TRBJ2-2	SARDLRGLGELF
TRBV24-1	TRBJ2-3	ATSDQGRGATDTQY
TRBV6-6	TRBJ1-5	ASSKDLLQIKPQH
TRBV28	TRBJ1-2	ASRNTANYGYT
TRBV12-3/TRBV12-4	TRBJ1-3	ASSQSSGNTIY
TRBV20-1	TRBJ2-1	SGRRSYNEQF
TRBV3-1	TRBJ2-4	ASSQEGRGGSKNIQY
TRBV7-2	TRBJ1-4	ACGIGPNEKLF
TRBV5-1	NA	ASSLDSLTGTQY
TRBV9	TRBJ2-3	ANSVVLSTDTQY
TRBV15	NA	ATSRDRTCYEQY